This T cell receptor beta chain was sequenced in a study of blood T cell repertoires in COVID-19. Study details: Samples of COVID-19 (acute and convalescent) were obtained from the United States, Italy and Spain.

Recovered participants had two consecutive negative NP/OP PCR tests, healthcare professional clearance, or symptom resolution. The CDR3 is 14 residues long. Germline-derived CDR1 and CDR2 are LNHDA and SQIVND (reference sequence). V gave up 3 bases and J gave up 5 bases; unmatched junction bases: 4. Measured with immunoSEQ multiplex PCR; TCRdb has only the in-frame clones, and not every one. The data hold 360,000 or so clones, with about four fifths observed a single time. The sequenced sample was PBMCs or T cells enriched from blood (not recorded which). This sequence was found in a woman between 45 and 65 years old who had recovered from COVID-19. The chain recombines TRBV19 with TRBJ1-2, with TRBD1 matching over 9 bases. In DNA form, the CDR3 reads TGTGCCAGTAGTATGGACAGGGGCAGGTATGGCTACACCTTC. Its protein is CASSMDRGRYGYTF.